The 23 T cell receptor beta chains below come from one sample, sequenced in a study of CD8+CD57+ T cells in acquired aplastic anemia. Individuals selected for sequencing had exhibited CD8+CD57+ cell expansion on flow cytometry. Genomic DNA templated the TCR beta VDJ and CDR3 profiling. One entry per CDR3 protein results from TCRdb running MiXCR on the reads. Of under 350,000 distinct CDR3 sequences in the sample, roughly 61% were seen once. Sample: sorted CD4+, CD8+, or CD8+CD57+ T cells (not recorded which) from PBMCs. The receptors shown here come from a human donor with aplastic anemia.

This chain links TRBV7-2 with TRBJ2-5; 8 positions match TRBD1. Germline CDR1 is SGHTA and CDR2 is FQGNSA. V was pared by 1 base and J by 6 bases, with 4 bases of the junction left unmatched. This CDR3 comprises 14 residues. The DNA of the CDR3 is TGTGCCAGCAGCTTAGGGGGACAGGCACAGACCCAGTACTTC. Translation gives CASSLGGQAQTQYF.

The table lists this clonotype with a few counts. The rearrangement links TRBV2 to TRBJ2-3; unclear D gene. The V and J ends lost 8 bases and 8 bases respectively, with 8 bases between them. Germline-derived CDR1 and CDR2 are SNHLY and FYNNEI. CDR3 size: 10 residues. This chain's CDR3 is CASLLGTQYF. The CDR3 coding sequence is TGTGCCAGCCTATTAGGTACGCAGTATTTT.

The chain is built from TRBV15 and TRBJ2-7, with D hard to call. The CDR3 has 15 amino acids. Trimming removed 4 bases at V and 4 bases at J, with 17 bases between. Germline CDR1 and CDR2: LNHNV and YYDKDF (reference sequence). The CDR3 protein is CATSNHRAAIYEQYF. Written as DNA, the CDR3 is TGTGCCACCAGCAACCACCGCGCCGCCATATACGAGCAGTACTTC.

As for this clonotype: The junction departs from the called germline gene at one end, perhaps through a read error. The chain carries TRBV28 and TRBJ2-5; D possibly corresponds to TRBD1 (6 bases). The CDR3 has 13 amino acids. Germline V lookup: CDR1 MDHEN, CDR2 SYDVKM. CDR3 DNA: TGTGCTAGCAGCCCACAGGGAATCGAGACCCAGTACTTC. Protein sequence: CASSPQGIETQYF.

This rearrangement joins TRBV2 to TRBJ1-5, with 10 bases that match TRBD1. Germline CDR1 and CDR2: SNHLY and FYNNEI. Germline trimming cut 6 bases from V and 6 bases from J; bases unmatched to any gene: 5. The CDR3 runs 14 residues. This chain's CDR3 is CASRETGGRQPQHF. Written as DNA, the CDR3 is TGTGCCAGCAGGGAGACAGGGGGCCGTCAGCCCCAGCATTTT.

With respect to this clonotype: A junction boundary mismatches the germline segment, possibly from a read error. This sequence joins TRBV7-8 and TRBJ2-3; 8 bases agree with TRBD1. The CDR3 runs 14 residues. Germline V gene sequence: CDR1 SGHVS, CDR2 FQNEAQ. The CDR3 reads CASSLTTGGDTQYF. The CDR3 nucleotides are TGTGCCAGCAGCTTAACAACAGGGGGAGATACGCAGTACTTT.

This clonotype has a count of ten or more. The CDR3 nucleotides read TGTGCTAGTGGTTTGCCCCCAAGCGCCTACAACACCGGGGAGCTGTTTTTT. Translating it yields CASGLPPSAYNTGELFF. The rearrangement uses TRBV12-5 and TRBJ2-2; no reliable D call. Trimming removed 2 bases at V and 2 bases at J, with 15 bases between. Germline V gene data show CDR1 as LGHNT and CDR2 as FRNRAP. The CDR3 is 17 amino acids. Full variable domain (rest looked up from reference TRBV12-5 and TRBJ2-2): DARVTQTPRHKVTEMGQEVTMRCQPILGHNTVFWYRQTMMQGLELLAYFRNRAPLDDSGMPKDRFSAEMPDATLATLKIQPSEPRDSAVYFCASGLPPSAYNTGELFFGEGSRLTVL.

This clonotype was seen repeatedly, ten times or more. The chain's CDR3 is CASSLGFESNEQFF. The CDR3 region has the DNA TGCGCCAGCAGCTTAGGGTTTGAGAGCAATGAGCAGTTCTTC. The chain is built from TRBV5-1 and TRBJ2-1; no clear D. This CDR3 is 14 amino acids long. The V end was cut by 2 bases, the J end by 6 bases, with 12 bases between. Germline V lookup: CDR1 SGHRS, CDR2 YFSETQ.

The J gene is TRBJ2-3, the V gene TRBV7-9; D is possibly TRBD1 or TRBD2 (5 bases each). V was cut by 8 bases and J by 0 bases, with 15 bases left in between. This CDR3 has 15 residues. Germline CDR1 and CDR2: SEHNR and FQNEAQ (reference sequence). The CDR3 spells CASGTDLPSTDTQYF. The CDR3 region has the DNA TGTGCCAGCGGGACGGACTTGCCTAGCACAGATACGCAGTATTTT.

This clonotype was detected many times. The J gene is TRBJ2-6, the V gene TRBV11-2; perhaps TRBD1 as D (6 bases). Germline-derived CDR1 and CDR2 are SGHAT and FQNNGV. Trimming took off 4 bases at V and 5 bases at J, with 12 bases between the two ends. CDR3 size: 15 residues. The CDR3, as DNA: TGTGCCAGCAGCTCTACAGGGACCAGGGCCAACGTCCTGACTTTC. This encodes CASSSTGTRANVLTF.

The rearrangement joins TRBV15 to TRBJ1-4; weak D call: TRBD1 (5 bases). From germline, CDR1 is LNHNV and CDR2 YYDKDF (reference sequence). V lost 0 bases, J lost 8 bases, and 7 bases lay in between. The CDR3 spans 13 residues. The CDR3: CATSRDEGEKLFF. Written as DNA, the CDR3 is TGTGCCACCAGCAGAGATGAGGGGGAAAAACTGTTTTTT.

The chain carries TRBV4-3 and TRBJ1-2, with a possible D match to TRBD1 (6 bases). This CDR3 has 15 amino acids. The V gene lost 2 bases and the J gene lost 4 bases, with 14 bases spanning the gap. Germline V gives CDR1 LGHNA, CDR2 YSLEER. CDR3 region: CASSQPGQSSYGYTF. CDR3 nucleotide sequence: TGCGCCAGCAGCCAACCGGGACAAAGTTCCTATGGCTACACCTTC.

The CDR3 DNA reads as TGTGCCAGCAGTTATGATCGTTCGGAGTACTTC. Amino acid sequence: CASSYDRSEYF. The chain recombines TRBV28 with TRBJ2-7; no clear D. The CDR3 contains 11 residues. Germline CDR1 is MDHEN and CDR2 is SYDVKM. V dropped 4 bases and J dropped 11 bases, with 12 bases sitting between them.

The chain joins TRBV30 to TRBJ2-1; possible D gene TRBD2, 5 bases. CDR3 size: 14 residues. Germline CDR1 is GTSNPN and CDR2 is SVGIG (reference sequence). Trimming removed 1 base at V and 10 bases at J, with 17 bases between. The CDR3 region has the DNA TGTGCCTGGAGTGCCACAATGGCCTCGGGGGAGCAGTTCTTC. This gives the protein CAWSATMASGEQFF.

In its sample, this clonotype was seen a few times. The rearrangement links TRBV10-3 to TRBJ2-3, with TRBD2 as a possible D gene (5 bases). The CDR3 spans 14 residues. V lost 6 bases, J lost 2 bases, and 12 bases lay in between. CDR1 ENHRY and CDR2 SYGVKD come from the germline V gene. The CDR3 nucleotides read TGTGCCATCAGGAGAGCGGATTCCACAGATACGCAGTATTTT. Amino acid sequence: CAIRRADSTDTQYF.

V gene TRBV2 combines with J gene TRBJ2-4; TRBD1 is a possible D gene (6 bases). The CDR3 length is 18 residues. V lost 6 bases, J lost 11 bases, and 32 bases lay in between. Germline-derived CDR1 and CDR2 are SNHLY and FYNNEI. CDR3 in DNA: TGTGCCAGCAGAGGGGACATCTACGCGAACACCGGGGAGCTGTTTCAGTACTTC. Its protein is CASRGDIYANTGELFQYF. Combining the CDR3 with reference TRBV2 and TRBJ2-4 gives the whole variable domain EPEVTQTPSHQVTQMGQEVILRCVPISNHLYFYWYRQILGQKVEFLVSFYNNEISEKSEIFDDQFSVERPDGSNFTLKIRSTKLEDSAMYFCASRGDIYANTGELFQYFGAGTRLSVL.

This clonotype was counted once. This chain links TRBV9 with TRBJ1-2; D not resolved. Germline values: CDR1 SGDLS, CDR2 YYNGEE. The CDR3 has 13 amino acids. Deletions cut 1 base from V and 5 bases from J, with 9 bases between. For the CDR3, the DNA is TGTGCCAGCAGCGTACAAGCCGAGTATGGCTACACCTTC. Translation: CASSVQAEYGYTF.

The rearrangement uses TRBV10-3 and TRBJ2-7, with D perhaps TRBD1 or TRBD2 (5 bases each). This CDR3 comprises 17 residues. Germline V gene data show CDR1 as ENHRY and CDR2 as SYGVKD. The V end lost 4 bases, the J end lost 2 bases, and 21 bases lay between the germline ends. The CDR3 coding sequence is TGTGCCATCAGTGCTCCCCCCAGCCCGCGAGGGGCCTACGAGCAGTACTTC. Protein product: CAISAPPSPRGAYEQYF.

This clonotype occurred many times. J is TRBJ2-1 and V is TRBV4-1; 7 bases fit TRBD2. J gave up 9 bases and V 1 base, and 12 bases lay outside the gene matches. The CDR3 totals 16 residues. Germline V gives CDR1 MGHRA, CDR2 YSYEKL. The CDR3 loop is CASSQGLALVGSEQFF. The CDR3 coding sequence is TGCGCCAGCAGCCAAGGACTAGCTCTCGTGGGAAGTGAGCAGTTCTTC.

The chain links TRBV19 to TRBJ1-2, with unresolved D. From germline, CDR1 is LNHDA and CDR2 SQIVND (reference sequence). The CDR3 runs to 13 residues. V was pared by 11 bases and J by 6 bases, with 19 bases between. This CDR3 reads CASLARASNGYTF. CDR3 coding DNA: TGTGCCTCATTAGCTAGGGCGTCGAATGGCTACACCTTC.

The rearrangement uses TRBV7-9 and TRBJ1-1; D possibly corresponds to TRBD1 (5 bases). This CDR3 region has 13 residues. Germline values: CDR1 SEHNR, CDR2 FQNEAQ (reference sequence). Trimming removed 6 bases from V and 10 bases from J, with 18 bases in between. The CDR3 DNA is TGTGCCAGCAGGAACTTCCGGGGGGAGGGAGCTTTCTTT. Its protein is CASRNFRGEGAFF.

Remarks on this clonotype: The CDR3 does not close with the conserved phenylalanine or tryptophan, likely indicating a read error. V is TRBV2 and J is TRBJ1-6, with 9 bases aligning to TRBD1. The ends lost 6 bases at V and 9 bases at J; junction bases unmatched: 12. Per the germline V gene, CDR1 is SNHLY and CDR2 is FYNNEI. The CDR3 extends over 16 amino acids. CDR3 sequence: CASRSPGQGRSSPLHL. CDR3 DNA: TGTGCCAGCAGATCCCCGGGACAGGGTCGCAGTTCACCCCTCCACTTA.

This chain joins TRBV6-5 and TRBJ2-5, with TRBD2 matching over 14 bases. Germline values: CDR1 MNHEY, CDR2 SVGAGI. The CDR3 consists of 16 residues. V dropped 4 bases and J dropped 5; count of bases not matched to a gene: 6. The CDR3 nucleotides are TGTGCCAGCAGTTCCGGGACTAGCGGGAGAGGGGAGACCCAGTACTTC. Its protein product is CASSSGTSGRGETQYF.